This TCR beta chain was sequenced during a study of shared clonotypes between healthy human individuals. For the study at large: Donor ages ranged 18 to 49 years: a couple of women, a few men. Study-level findings and limits: Clonotype sharing across donors was expected to vary with sequencing depth.

This clone has a handful of counts. Its antigen is unknown. As defined, naive CD8 cells were CD45RO-negative and positively selected for CCR7, with terminally differentiated effector memory CD45RA+ cells excluded. V gave up 8 bases and J gave up 6 bases, with 16 bases separating them. Germline CDR1 is MDHEN and CDR2 is SYDVKM. CDR3 size: 13 residues. Data came from immunoSEQ multiplex PCR; TCRdb stores just in-frame clones and leaves some out. Of approximately 600,000 clones in the sample, 95% were seen once. This clonotype was obtained from a woman in her twenties or thirties in good health. J is TRBJ1-1 and V is TRBV28, with D tentatively TRBD1 (6 bases). Material: naive CD8+ T cells sorted from blood. CDR3 DNA: TGTGCCAGCGTTGGACAGCGAAGGGCTGAAGCTTTCTTT. This encodes CASVGQRRAEAFF.